The text below deals with one T cell receptor (beta chain). As yet, its antigen is unknown. Given a much more abundant clone one base away, this may be a read error. In germline, CDR1 is SGHTA, CDR2 FQGNSA. The CDR3 covers 15 residues. The data derive from a study of T cell repertoires in cytomegalovirus infection. Study observations and caveats: The response measured ex vivo was dominated by TCR beta clonotypes (HLA-C-restricted and CMV-specific). Pooled public TCR beta family frequency picked out CMV carriers with the relevant HLA.

TCRdb re-derived calls from the reads in MiXCR, one entry per CDR3 protein. The profile shows approximately 990,000 distinct CDR3 sequences, under 40% of them singletons. This clonotype was sampled from a human donor in good health (CMV status not recorded). Some clones in this sample may be carry-over from other donors' samples. The J gene is TRBJ2-1, the V gene TRBV7-2; 14 nucleotides agree with TRBD2. Sample: cultured CD8+ T cells from PBMCs, taken from culture after CMV antigen stimulation. The CDR3 coding sequence is TGTGTCAGCAGCTTAGTGACTAGCGGGGGGGCTGAGCAGTTCTTC. This gives the protein CVSSLVTSGGAEQFF. Using reference TRBV7-2 and TRBJ2-1 for the parts outside the CDR3, the full variable domain is GAGVSQSPSNKVTEKGKDVELRCDPISGHTALYWYRQSLGQGLEFLIYFQGNSAPDKSGLPSDRFSAERTGGSVSTLTIQRTQQEDSAVYLCVSSLVTSGGAEQFFGPGTRLTVL.